This TCR beta chain stems from a study of blood T cell repertoires in COVID-19. Germline loops: CDR1 SNHLY, CDR2 FYNNEI. The V gene lost 6 bases and the J gene lost 8 bases, with 14 bases spanning the gap. This CDR3 has 13 residues. Using immunoSEQ multiplex PCR, the repertoire was profiled, and TCRdb retains in-frame clones only, with some absent. Here the sample spans 340,000 or so clones, around 83% being singletons. This chain connects TRBV2 to TRBJ1-3; D unclear. Sample: peripheral blood. The source is a man aged 25-45 years with active or convalescent COVID-19. As DNA, the CDR3 is TGTGCCAGCAGCGCCTTGGCGGGTGACACCATATATTTT. Translating it yields CASSALAGDTIYF.